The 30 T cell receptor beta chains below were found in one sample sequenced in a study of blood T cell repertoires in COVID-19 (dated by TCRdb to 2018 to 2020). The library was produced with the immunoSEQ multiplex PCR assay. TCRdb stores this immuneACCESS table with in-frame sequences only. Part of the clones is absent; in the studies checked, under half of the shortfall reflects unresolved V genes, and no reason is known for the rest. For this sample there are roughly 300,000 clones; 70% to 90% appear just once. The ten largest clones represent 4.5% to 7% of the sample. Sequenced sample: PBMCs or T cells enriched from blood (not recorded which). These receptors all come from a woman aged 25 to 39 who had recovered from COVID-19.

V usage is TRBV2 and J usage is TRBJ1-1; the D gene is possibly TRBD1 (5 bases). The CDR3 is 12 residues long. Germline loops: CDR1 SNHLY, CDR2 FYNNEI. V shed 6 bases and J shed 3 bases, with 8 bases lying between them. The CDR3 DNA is TGTGCCAGCAGGATGGGGCACACTGAAGCTTTCTTT. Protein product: CASRMGHTEAFF.

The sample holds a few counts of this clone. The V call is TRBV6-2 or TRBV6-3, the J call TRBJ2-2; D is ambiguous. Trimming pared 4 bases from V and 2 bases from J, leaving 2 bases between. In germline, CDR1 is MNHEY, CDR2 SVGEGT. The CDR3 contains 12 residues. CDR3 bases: TGTGCCAGCAGTTCAAACACCGGGGAGCTGTTTTTT. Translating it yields CASSSNTGELFF.

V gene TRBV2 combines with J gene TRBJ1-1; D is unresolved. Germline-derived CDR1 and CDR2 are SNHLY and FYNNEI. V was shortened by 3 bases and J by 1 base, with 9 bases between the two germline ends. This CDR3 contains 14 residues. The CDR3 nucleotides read TGTGCCAGCAGTGAGTGGCAGGCGAACACTGAAGCTTTCTTT. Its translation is CASSEWQANTEAFF.

The CDR3 bases are TGTGCCAGCAGTGAAGTCCAGGGCGGAGGGGGCTACACCTTC. It is translated as CASSEVQGGGGYTF. The V gene is TRBV6-1, the J gene TRBJ1-2; D perhaps matches TRBD1 (5 bases). The V gene lost 1 base and the J gene lost 8 bases, with 14 bases spanning the gap. The CDR3 has 14 amino acids. Per germline, CDR1 MNHNS and CDR2 SASEGT.

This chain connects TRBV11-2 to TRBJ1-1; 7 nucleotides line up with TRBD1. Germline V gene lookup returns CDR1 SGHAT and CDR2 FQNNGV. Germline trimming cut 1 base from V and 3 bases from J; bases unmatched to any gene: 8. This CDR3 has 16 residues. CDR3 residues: CASSLVKGGRDTEAFF. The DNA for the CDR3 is TGTGCCAGCAGCTTAGTAAAAGGGGGCAGGGACACTGAAGCTTTCTTT.

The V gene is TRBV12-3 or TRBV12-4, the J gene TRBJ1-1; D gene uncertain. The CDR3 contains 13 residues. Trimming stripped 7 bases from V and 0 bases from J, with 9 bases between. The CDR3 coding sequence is TGTGCCAGCAATCCGGGGATGAACACTGAAGCTTTCTTT. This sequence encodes CASNPGMNTEAFF.

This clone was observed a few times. The CDR3 loop is CASSSQQGGKYEKLFF. The CDR3 region has the DNA TGTGCCAGTAGTTCCCAACAAGGGGGCAAATATGAAAAACTGTTTTTT. The rearrangement uses TRBV19 and TRBJ1-4; 7 positions agree with TRBD1. Germline V gene sequence: CDR1 LNHDA, CDR2 SQIVND (reference sequence). CDR3 length equals 16 residues. Trimming removed 5 bases from V and 6 bases from J; junction bases left unmatched: 12.

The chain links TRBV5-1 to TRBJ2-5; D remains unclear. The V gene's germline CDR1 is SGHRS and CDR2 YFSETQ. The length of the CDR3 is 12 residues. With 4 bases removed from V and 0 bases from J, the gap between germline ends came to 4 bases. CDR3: CASSPYQETQYF. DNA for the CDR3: TGCGCCAGCAGCCCGTACCAAGAGACCCAGTACTTC.

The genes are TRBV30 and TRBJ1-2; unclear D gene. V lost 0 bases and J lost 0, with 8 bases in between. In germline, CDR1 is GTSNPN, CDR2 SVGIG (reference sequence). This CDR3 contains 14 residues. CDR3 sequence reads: CAWSVGGANYGYTF. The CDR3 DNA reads TGTGCCTGGAGTGTCGGCGGAGCTAACTATGGCTACACCTTC.

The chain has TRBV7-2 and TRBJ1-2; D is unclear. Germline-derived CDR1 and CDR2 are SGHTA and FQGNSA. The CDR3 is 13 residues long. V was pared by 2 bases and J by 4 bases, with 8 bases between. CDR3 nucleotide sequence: TGTGCCAGCAGCTTAACAGCCCTCTATGGCTACACCTTC. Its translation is CASSLTALYGYTF.

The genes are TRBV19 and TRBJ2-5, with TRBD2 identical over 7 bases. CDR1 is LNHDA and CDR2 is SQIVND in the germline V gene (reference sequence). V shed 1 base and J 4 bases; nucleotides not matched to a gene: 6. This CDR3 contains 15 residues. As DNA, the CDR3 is TGTGCCAGTAGTATAGCTGGGGTAGCGGGAGAGACCCAGTACTTC. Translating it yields CASSIAGVAGETQYF.

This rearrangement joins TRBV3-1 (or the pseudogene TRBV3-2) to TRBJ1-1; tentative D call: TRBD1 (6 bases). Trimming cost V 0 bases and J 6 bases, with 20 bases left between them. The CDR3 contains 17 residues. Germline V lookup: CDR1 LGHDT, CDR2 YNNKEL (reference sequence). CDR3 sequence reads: CASSQDQGPPGGPEAFF. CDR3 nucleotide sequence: TGTGCCAGCAGCCAAGATCAGGGCCCCCCGGGGGGGCCTGAAGCTTTCTTT.

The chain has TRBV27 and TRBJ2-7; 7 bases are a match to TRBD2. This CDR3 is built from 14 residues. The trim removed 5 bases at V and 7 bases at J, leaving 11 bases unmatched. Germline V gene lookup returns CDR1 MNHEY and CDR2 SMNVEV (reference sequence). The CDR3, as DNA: TGTGCCAGCAGTGGCGGGGGTAGTTTGAGGGAGCAGTACTTC. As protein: CASSGGGSLREQYF.

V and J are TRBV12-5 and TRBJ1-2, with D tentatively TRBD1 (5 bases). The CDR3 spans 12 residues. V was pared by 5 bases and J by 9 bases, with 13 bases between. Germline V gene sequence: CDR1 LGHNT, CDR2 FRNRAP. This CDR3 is CASGRPGLRYTF. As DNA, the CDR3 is TGTGCTAGTGGTAGACCGGGACTCCGCTACACCTTC.

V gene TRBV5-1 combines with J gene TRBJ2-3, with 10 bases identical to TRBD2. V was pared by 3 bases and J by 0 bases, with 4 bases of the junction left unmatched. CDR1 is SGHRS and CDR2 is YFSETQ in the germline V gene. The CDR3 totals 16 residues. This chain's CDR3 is CASSSGLAESTDTQYF. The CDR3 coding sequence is TGCGCCAGCAGCTCCGGACTAGCGGAGAGCACAGATACGCAGTATTTT.

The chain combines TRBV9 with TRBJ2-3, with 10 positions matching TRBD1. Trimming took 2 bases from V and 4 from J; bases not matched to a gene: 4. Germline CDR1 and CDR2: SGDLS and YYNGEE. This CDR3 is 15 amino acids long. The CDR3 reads CASSVGGTGADTQYF. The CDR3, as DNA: TGTGCCAGCAGCGTCGGGGGGACAGGGGCAGATACGCAGTATTTT.

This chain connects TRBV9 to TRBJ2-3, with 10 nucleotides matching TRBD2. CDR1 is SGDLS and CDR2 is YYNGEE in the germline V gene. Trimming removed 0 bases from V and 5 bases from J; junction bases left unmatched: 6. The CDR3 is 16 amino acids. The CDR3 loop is CASSVGIAGGLDTQYF. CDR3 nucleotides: TGTGCCAGCAGCGTAGGAATAGCGGGGGGTCTAGATACGCAGTATTTT.

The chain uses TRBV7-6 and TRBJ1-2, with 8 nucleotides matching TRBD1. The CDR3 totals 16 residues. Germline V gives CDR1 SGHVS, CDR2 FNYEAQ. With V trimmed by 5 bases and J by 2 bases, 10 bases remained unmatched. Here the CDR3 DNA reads TGTGCCAGCAGCGAGCGACCGACAGGGGTAAACTATGGCTACACCTTC. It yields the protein CASSERPTGVNYGYTF.

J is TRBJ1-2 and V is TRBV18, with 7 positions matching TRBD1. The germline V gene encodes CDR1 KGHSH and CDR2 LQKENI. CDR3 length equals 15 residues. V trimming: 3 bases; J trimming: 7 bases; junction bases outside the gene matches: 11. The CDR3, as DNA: TGTGCCAGCTCACCTTCGACAGGGAGTGGGGGTGGCTACACCTTC. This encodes CASSPSTGSGGGYTF.

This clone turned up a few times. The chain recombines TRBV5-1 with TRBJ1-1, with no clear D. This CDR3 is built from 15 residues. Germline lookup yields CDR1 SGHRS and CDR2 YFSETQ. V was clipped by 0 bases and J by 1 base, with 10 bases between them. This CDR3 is CASSLVASGNTEAFF. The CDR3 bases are TGCGCCAGCAGCTTGGTTGCCTCCGGGAACACTGAAGCTTTCTTT.

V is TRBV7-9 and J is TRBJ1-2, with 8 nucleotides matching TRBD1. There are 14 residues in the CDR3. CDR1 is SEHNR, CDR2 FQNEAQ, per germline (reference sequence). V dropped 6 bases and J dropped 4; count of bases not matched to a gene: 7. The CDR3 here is CASSQVQGVYGYTF. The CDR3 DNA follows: TGTGCCAGCAGTCAAGTACAGGGGGTCTATGGCTACACCTTC.

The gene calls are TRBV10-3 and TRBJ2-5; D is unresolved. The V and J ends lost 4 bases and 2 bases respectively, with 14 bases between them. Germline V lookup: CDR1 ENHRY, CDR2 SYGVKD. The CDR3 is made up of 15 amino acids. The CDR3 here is CAISGAASSQETQYF. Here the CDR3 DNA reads TGTGCCATCAGTGGCGCCGCGTCCTCACAAGAGACCCAGTACTTC.

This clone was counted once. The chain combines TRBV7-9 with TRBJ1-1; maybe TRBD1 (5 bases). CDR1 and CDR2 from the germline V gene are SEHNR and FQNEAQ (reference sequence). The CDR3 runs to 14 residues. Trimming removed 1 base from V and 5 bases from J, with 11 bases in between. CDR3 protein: CASSLEGLGTEAFF. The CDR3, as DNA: TGTGCCAGCAGCTTAGAGGGGCTTGGGACTGAAGCTTTCTTT.

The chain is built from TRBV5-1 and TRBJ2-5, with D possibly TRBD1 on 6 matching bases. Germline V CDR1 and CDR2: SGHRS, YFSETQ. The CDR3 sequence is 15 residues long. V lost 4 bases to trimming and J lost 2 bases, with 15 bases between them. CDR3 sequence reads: CASSGPGHEQETQYF. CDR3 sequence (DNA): TGCGCCAGCAGCGGCCCGGGACACGAACAAGAGACCCAGTACTTC.

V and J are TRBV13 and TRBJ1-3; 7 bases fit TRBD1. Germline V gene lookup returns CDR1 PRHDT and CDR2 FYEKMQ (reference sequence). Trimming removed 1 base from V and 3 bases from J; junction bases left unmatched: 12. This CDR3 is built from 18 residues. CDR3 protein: CASSLATLGGRVGNTIYF. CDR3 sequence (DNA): TGTGCCAGCAGCTTAGCCACCCTAGGGGGCAGAGTTGGAAACACCATATATTTT.

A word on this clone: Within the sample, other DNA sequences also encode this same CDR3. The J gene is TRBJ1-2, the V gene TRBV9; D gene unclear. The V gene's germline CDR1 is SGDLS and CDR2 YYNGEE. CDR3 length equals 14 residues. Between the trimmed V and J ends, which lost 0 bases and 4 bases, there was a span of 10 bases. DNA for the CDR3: TGTGCCAGCAGCGTAGACGGAGGTGGCTATGGCTACACCTTC. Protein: CASSVDGGGYGYTF.

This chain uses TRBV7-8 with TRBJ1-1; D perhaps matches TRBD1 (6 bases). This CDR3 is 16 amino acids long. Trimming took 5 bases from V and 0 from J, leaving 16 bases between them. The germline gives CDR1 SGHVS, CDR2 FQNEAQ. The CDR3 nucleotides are TGTGCCAGCAGCCCGCGACAGGCGTGGATGAACACTGAAGCTTTCTTT. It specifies CASSPRQAWMNTEAFF.

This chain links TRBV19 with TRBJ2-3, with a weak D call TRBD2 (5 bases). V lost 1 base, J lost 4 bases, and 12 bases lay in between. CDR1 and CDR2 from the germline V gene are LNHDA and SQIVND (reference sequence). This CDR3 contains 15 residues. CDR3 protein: CASSIAGKAADTQYF. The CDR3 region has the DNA TGTGCCAGTAGTATAGCCGGGAAGGCGGCAGATACGCAGTATTTT.

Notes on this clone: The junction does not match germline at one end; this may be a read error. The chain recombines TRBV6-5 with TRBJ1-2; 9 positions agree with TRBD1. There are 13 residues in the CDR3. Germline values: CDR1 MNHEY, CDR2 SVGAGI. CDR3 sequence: CASSQDRGNHPSF. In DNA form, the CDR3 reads TGTGCCAGCAGCCAAGACAGGGGGAACCACCCTTCCTTC.

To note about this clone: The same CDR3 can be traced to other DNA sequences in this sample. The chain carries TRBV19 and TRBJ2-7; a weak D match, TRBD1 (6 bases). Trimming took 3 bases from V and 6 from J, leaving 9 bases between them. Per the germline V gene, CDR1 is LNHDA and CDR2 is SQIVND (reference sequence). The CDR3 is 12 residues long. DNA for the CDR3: TGTGCCAGTAGTATCAGGGGCGGCGAGCAGTACTTC. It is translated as CASSIRGGEQYF.